This T cell receptor beta chain was observed in a study of cytomegalovirus exposure and HLA in healthy donors. PCR primers comprised 60 Vbeta and 13 Jbeta primers. The protocol was immunoSEQ multiplex PCR, while the TCRdb copy is restricted to in-frame clones and leaves out a portion. The sample records 150,000 to 200,000 clones, 80% to 85% being singletons. Remarks on this clone: Its target is unknown.

Germline CDR1 and CDR2: SEHNR and FQNEAQ (reference sequence). The CDR3 sequence is 15 residues long. Trimming cost V 5 bases and J 8 bases, with 21 bases left between them. Study outcomes and limitations: V segments that were indistinguishable, TRBV6-2 and TRBV6-3 among them, were omitted from analysis. Researchers counted 164 TCR beta chains as cytomegalovirus-associated.

The sequenced material came from PBMCs. The TCR sequence derives from a man younger than 30 in good health and CMV-seronegative. This sequence joins TRBV7-9 and TRBJ1-2; D is possibly TRBD1 (6 bases). This CDR3 is CASSQGTVGAQGYTF. The CDR3 region has the DNA TGTGCCAGCAGCCAGGGTACGGTGGGGGCTCAAGGCTACACCTTC.